Here is one T cell receptor beta chain with its context. It lacks a known antigen. Qualities for individual bases were not recorded, and no much larger clone is one base off. The sample's time point label, decoded: baseline before first vaccination. Samples from vaccinated people were obtained from the UK trials COV001 and COV002, which included a single-blind randomized controlled phase 2/3 trial of AZD1222 (ChAdOx1 nCoV-19) in healthy adults. Trial participant PBMC samples were collected at day 0 and day 28 after the second dose for TCRbeta chain sequencing. This record belongs to a study of T cell responses to AZD1222 COVID-19 vaccine (dated by TCRdb to the early 2020s). Context from the whole study: AZD1222 recipients given second doses at about 4 weeks or at about 12 weeks were pooled, since spike-specific TCR depth and breadth were not found to differ between the two schedules. TCR sequencing covered more than 230 trial participants: 200 to 220 given two doses of AZD1222 and 26 given two doses of MenACWY control vaccine. Trial participants were enrolled into age subgroups of 18-55, 56-69 and 70-plus years, which contained approximately 150, 28 and 58 TCR-sequenced participants, respectively.

The study at large found these results: CD4 TCRs associated with the vaccine covered the entire spike protein, and the dominant responses were in regions 160-218 and 743-854. Participants were mostly white British, with more females than males. The authors suggested clonal diversity may have been underestimated. Conclusions about previously exposed vaccinees were limited because only six or seven AZD1222 recipients were SARS-CoV-2 seropositive at baseline. The 56-69-year group was small, and its depth increase did not reach significance, likely because of low power. After two AZD1222 doses, both the breadth and the depth of spike-specific TCRs were significantly higher than at day 0 and than in MenACWY recipients. No day 14 peak-response samples were available, so repertoires were characterized only after the peak T cell response. Nearly half of unique spike-specific TCRs reportedly recognized epitopes outside regions mutated in the B.1.351 and B.1.1.7 variants.

The junction carries 10 bases between V and J, which are trimmed by 7 bases and 1 base respectively. CDR1 and CDR2 (MNHNY, SVGAGI) derive from the germline V gene (reference sequence). The CDR3 holds 13 amino acids from the cysteine to the phenylalanine. The retained sequence is limited to the CDR3, 39 bases, with the frame set at the first base. The CDR3 regions of human TCRbeta chains were subjected to immunosequencing. The study's own analysis went as follows. TCRs in the repertoires were compared against a reference library of SARS-CoV-2-specific TCRs that had been generated with the MIRA antigen-specificity platform. Breadth was defined as the fraction of unique TCRs that were SARS-CoV-2-associated, and depth was defined as the fraction of total T cells that were SARS-CoV-2-associated. Using the MIRA data, every spike-specific TCR was mapped to the spike region that the TCR reacted to and assigned to either a CD4 or a CD8 class. Log10-transformed breadth and depth values were compared by one-way ANOVA with Sidak's multiple comparisons tests. TCRdb took over this immuneACCESS table, retaining in-frame rearrangements with V and J assigned. Such tables are incomplete; in checked studies, under half of the missing clones stem from an unresolved V gene, and the remainder is unexplained. That table supplies the V and J calls and clone size; D and trimming were determined from the DNA. The sample table contains around 100,000 clones; only one count was recorded for around 86% of them. 4.5% to 6% of the sample comes from the top ten.

The TCR was taken from an adult in good health. The rearranged chain carries TRBV6-6 and TRBJ2-5; a confident D gene designation cannot be given. The sequences come from peripheral blood, collected on day 0 of AZD1222 vaccination. The CDR3 loop reads CASTRASQETQYF. The nucleotide sequence reads as follows: TGTGCCAGCACCCGTGCGTCCCAAGAGACCCAGTACTTC.